These 18 T cell receptor beta chains were sequenced from one sample in a study of blood T cell repertoires in COVID-19. The method was immunoSEQ multiplex PCR; TCRdb's version includes in-frame clones alone and lacks a portion of them. The profile shows around 180,000 clones, 88% of them singletons. What was sequenced was peripheral blood. The receptors originated from a woman aged 25 to 39 with acute or convalescent COVID-19.

The chain combines TRBV19 with TRBJ1-1; 10 bases line up with TRBD1. Germline loops: CDR1 LNHDA, CDR2 SQIVND (reference sequence). This CDR3 spans 14 amino acids. Losses at the gene ends were 6 bases for V and 5 bases for J; bases not matched to a gene: 6. CDR3 nucleotide sequence: TGTGCCAGTAGCCTTGGACAGGGGGTTACTGAAGCTTTCTTT. This sequence encodes CASSLGQGVTEAFF.

The chain carries TRBV5-1 and TRBJ2-1, with a possible D match to TRBD2 (6 bases). The CDR3 is made up of 16 amino acids. CDR1 and CDR2 (germline): SGHRS, YFSETQ. With 0 bases removed from V and 1 base from J, the gap between germline ends came to 11 bases. CDR3 bases: TGCGCCAGCAGCTTGGCCGGCGGGAATTCCTACAATGAGCAGTTCTTC. This codes for CASSLAGGNSYNEQFF.

This sequence joins TRBV7-9 and TRBJ2-1, with 10 bases lining up with TRBD2. The trim removed 0 bases at V and 9 bases at J, leaving 11 bases unmatched. Germline lookup yields CDR1 SEHNR and CDR2 FQNEAQ (reference sequence). CDR3 length: 17 residues. The CDR3 coding sequence is TGTGCCAGCAGCTTAGCGCAGTATCTAGCGGGAGCGGGTGAGCAGTTCTTC. It yields the protein CASSLAQYLAGAGEQFF. Together with reference TRBV7-9 and TRBJ2-1, the CDR3 gives the full variable domain: DTGVSQNPRHKITKRGQNVTFRCDPISEHNRLYWYRQTLGQGPEFLTYFQNEAQLEKSRLLSDRFSAERPKGSFSTLEIQRTEQGDSAMYLCASSLAQYLAGAGEQFFGPGTRLTVL.

This chain connects TRBV28 to TRBJ2-1; 10 positions agree with TRBD2. V lost 6 bases, J lost 7 bases, and 12 bases stayed unmatched. The CDR3 totals 16 residues. The germline CDR1 and CDR2 sequences are MDHEN and SYDVKM. DNA of the CDR3: TGTGCCAGCAGACGAGCCGGGACTAGCGCTGTTAATGAGCAGTTCTTC. It translates to CASRRAGTSAVNEQFF.

This chain joins TRBV12-5 and TRBJ2-1; the D gene is possibly TRBD2 (5 bases). Germline values: CDR1 LGHNT, CDR2 FRNRAP. The CDR3 loop spans 14 amino acids. V lost 0 bases and J 7 bases, leaving 10 bases between the germline ends. CDR3 amino acids: CASGLVPEENEQFF. Here the CDR3 DNA reads TGTGCTAGTGGTTTGGTACCGGAGGAGAATGAGCAGTTCTTC.

CDR3 coding DNA: TGTGCCAGCAGTGAAGGTGGGCTCACAGATACGCAGTATTTT. Translation: CASSEGGLTDTQYF. The chain joins TRBV6-4 to TRBJ2-3; no firm D call. CDR3 length equals 14 residues. Germline V gives CDR1 MRHNA, CDR2 SNTAGT. V gave up 3 bases and J gave up 2 bases, with 9 bases separating them.

This chain links TRBV6-1 with TRBJ2-3, with TRBD2 matching 7 bases. This CDR3 region has 14 residues. Germline loops: CDR1 MNHNS, CDR2 SASEGT. J gave up 6 bases and V 1 base, and 4 bases lay outside the gene matches. The DNA for the CDR3 is TGTGCCAGCAGTGAAGGGACTAGTGTTGATACGCAGTATTTT. Translation: CASSEGTSVDTQYF.

The chain is built from TRBV23-1 and TRBJ2-5; D ambiguous. TRBV23-1 is filed as an ORF, its function uncertain. With 3 bases removed from V and 4 bases from J, the gap between germline ends came to 6 bases. The CDR3 covers 12 residues. CDR3 nucleotides: TGCGCCAGCAGTCACACGGGAGAGACCCAGTACTTC. It translates to CASSHTGETQYF.

The chain combines TRBV24-1 with TRBJ1-2; D unclear. V was cut by 3 bases and J by 4 bases, with 17 bases left in between. The germline V gene encodes CDR1 KGHDR and CDR2 SFDVKD. This CDR3 contains 16 residues. CDR3 region: CATSDPRAGEIYGYTF. CDR3 nucleotides: TGTGCCACCAGTGATCCGCGGGCAGGAGAGATCTATGGCTACACCTTC.

The J gene is TRBJ2-7, the V gene TRBV10-3; TRBD2 agrees at 10 bases. The CDR3 spans 18 residues. Germline-derived CDR1 and CDR2 are ENHRY and SYGVKD. V shed 0 bases, J shed 6 bases, and the junction held 14 bases outside the gene matches. CDR3 loop: CAISESPQESLAGLEQYF. As DNA, the CDR3 is TGTGCCATCAGTGAGTCACCTCAGGAGTCACTAGCGGGACTCGAGCAGTACTTC.

CDR3 in amino acids: CASSYGPTETQYF. In DNA form, the CDR3 reads TGTGCCAGCAGTTACGGGCCCACTGAGACCCAGTACTTC. The V gene is TRBV6-5, the J gene TRBJ2-5; D uncertain. In germline, CDR1 is MNHEY, CDR2 SVGAGI. The CDR3 covers 13 residues. Trimming left V 2 bases short and J 5 bases short, with 9 bases between.

The V gene is TRBV4-1, the J gene TRBJ2-1; the match to TRBD2 covers 8 bases. The ends lost 4 bases at V and 8 bases at J; junction bases unmatched: 1. From germline, CDR1 is MGHRA and CDR2 YSYEKL. CDR3 length equals 12 residues. The CDR3 loop is CASSLGGDEQFF. The CDR3 nucleotides read TGCGCCAGCAGCCTCGGGGGGGATGAGCAGTTCTTC.

This clone has only one observation. The chain joins TRBV5-1 to TRBJ2-2, with TRBD2 identical over 13 bases. CDR3 length: 16 amino acids. The V gene end was trimmed by 4 bases and the J gene end by 4 bases; junction bases not matched to a gene: 4. Germline CDR1 is SGHRS and CDR2 is YFSETQ. In DNA, the CDR3 is TGCGCCAGCAGCGGGACTAGCGGGATCCTCACCGGGGAGCTGTTTTTT. Translation: CASSGTSGILTGELFF.

This clone was seen a single time. The V call is TRBV11-2, the J call TRBJ1-1; TRBD1 might be the D (5 bases). CDR3 length equals 15 residues. V gave up 5 bases and J gave up 0 bases, with 13 bases separating them. Germline loops: CDR1 SGHAT, CDR2 FQNNGV. In DNA form, the CDR3 reads TGTGCCAGCAGCCTACTCGGGGGTATGAACACTGAAGCTTTCTTT. It specifies CASSLLGGMNTEAFF.

The V and J genes are TRBV19 and TRBJ1-6; D remains ambiguous. The ends were cut back, 4 bases at V and 8 bases at J, with 9 bases in the middle. The V gene's germline CDR1 is LNHDA and CDR2 SQIVND (reference sequence). The CDR3 length is 13 residues. CDR3 coding DNA: TGTGCCAGTAGTAGTGTCCGAGATTCACCCCTCCACTTT. The encoded protein is CASSSVRDSPLHF.

The chain has TRBV29-1 and TRBJ1-3, with TRBD1 matching 8 bases. CDR3 length: 14 amino acids. V trimming: 6 bases; J trimming: 3 bases; junction bases outside the gene matches: 7. The germline V gene encodes CDR1 SQVTM and CDR2 ANQGSEA. CDR3 DNA: TGCAGCGTAGCCGGGACAGGTGGTGGAAACACCATATATTTT. It encodes CSVAGTGGGNTIYF.

The rearrangement links TRBV12-5 to TRBJ1-5, with D possibly matching TRBD1 (6 bases). Trimming took 11 bases from V and 0 from J, leaving 11 bases between them. CDR1 is LGHNT and CDR2 is FRNRAP in the germline V gene. The CDR3 runs 13 residues. In DNA form, the CDR3 reads TGTGCTTCCCAGGGGTATAGCAATCAGCCCCAGCATTTT. This sequence encodes CASQGYSNQPQHF.

This clone was found a few times. This chain uses TRBV4-1 with TRBJ1-1; TRBD1 might be the D (5 bases). This CDR3 comprises 16 residues. Germline-derived CDR1 and CDR2 are MGHRA and YSYEKL. Trimming cost V 2 bases and J 0 bases, with 13 bases left between them. The CDR3 reads CASSQRPGLMNTEAFF. The CDR3 nucleotides are TGCGCCAGCAGCCAACGTCCAGGGCTGATGAACACTGAAGCTTTCTTT.